This T cell receptor beta chain was retrieved from a study of shared clonotypes between healthy human individuals. Study-level information: CD8 memory received one plate per donor, CD8 naive two, CD4 memory three and CD4 naive three.

Cells designated naive CD8 were CD45RO-negative and were positively selected for CCR7, with terminally differentiated effector memory CD45RA+ cells excluded. Study-level findings and limits: What rarefaction showed was incomplete sorted-subset sequencing despite large depth. Apart from blood, nothing was sampled; tissue repertoires likely differ.

Authors' processing steps: ImmunoSEQ only sent back junction sequences with no quality scores, so filtering was done differently. Clones were read by immunoSEQ multiplex PCR, and TCRdb kept only the in-frame ones, dropping some. The DNA was the basis for D and trimming; V, J and clone size are from that table. This repertoire shows about 2 million clones, about 95% found once; its top ten account for roughly 1%. Germline-derived CDR1 and CDR2 are LGHNA and YNFKEQ. The CDR3 totals 14 residues. V was pared by 0 bases and J by 7 bases, with 10 bases between. Concerning this clone: Its target is not known.

This TCR came from a man between 18 and 29 years old in good health. The specimen sequenced was naive CD8+ T cells sorted from blood. The V and J genes are TRBV4-2 and TRBJ1-3; no reliable D call. The CDR3 loop reads CASSQENLGNTIYF. Here the CDR3 DNA reads TGTGCCAGCAGCCAAGAGAACTTGGGGAACACCATATATTTT.